This TCR beta chain was captured in a study of blood T cell repertoires in COVID-19. About the study: Acute-phase and convalescent COVID-19 samples originated in the United States, Italy and Spain.

The assay was immunoSEQ multiplex PCR, and TCRdb's table has in-frame clones only and misses some. Of around 200,000 clones in the sample, over 75% are singletons; the top ten hold more than 8%. Germline CDR1 reads SGDLS; CDR2 reads YYNGEE. V lost 0 bases, J lost 0 bases, and 8 bases lay in between. CDR3 size: 15 residues. The sample comprised peripheral blood. The origin of this receptor is a woman aged 80 or over with acute or convalescent COVID-19. The chain couples TRBV9 to TRBJ2-3; no firm D call. In nucleotides, the CDR3 is TGTGCCAGCAGCGTAGACACATCAAGCACAGATACGCAGTATTTT. Translated: CASSVDTSSTDTQYF. Variable domain in full (rest from reference TRBV9 and TRBJ2-3): DSGVTQTPKHLITATGQRVTLRCSPRSGDLSVYWYQQSLDQGLQFLIQYYNGEERAKGNILERFSAQQFPDLHSELNLSSLELGDSALYFCASSVDTSSTDTQYFGPGTRLTVL.